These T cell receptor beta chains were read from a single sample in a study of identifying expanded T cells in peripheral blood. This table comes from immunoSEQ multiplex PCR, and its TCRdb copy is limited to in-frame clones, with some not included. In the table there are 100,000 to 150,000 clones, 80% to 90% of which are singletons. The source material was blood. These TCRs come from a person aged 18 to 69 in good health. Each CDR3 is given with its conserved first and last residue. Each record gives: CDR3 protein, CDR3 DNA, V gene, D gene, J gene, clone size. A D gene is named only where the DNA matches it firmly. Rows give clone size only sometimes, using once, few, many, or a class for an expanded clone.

CDR3aa: CASSQDSVNYNEQFF; CDR3nt: TGTGCCAGCAGCCAAGATTCCGTTAACTACAATGAGCAGTTCTTC; v_gene: TRBV4-2; d_gene: -; j_gene: TRBJ2-1; abundance: -
CDR3aa: CAAYSPSFGYTF; CDR3nt: TGTGCCGCCTACTCACCCTCGTTCGGCTACACCTTC; v_gene: TRBV6-5; d_gene: -; j_gene: TRBJ1-2; abundance: -
CDR3aa: CASRVGGTDTQYF; CDR3nt: TGTGCCAGCAGGGTCGGGGGGACAGATACGCAGTATTTT; v_gene: TRBV5-4; d_gene: TRBD2; j_gene: TRBJ2-3; abundance: -
CDR3aa: CASSSSGTTTYEQYF; CDR3nt: TGTGCCAGCAGTTCCTCCGGGACTACCACCTACGAGCAGTACTTC; v_gene: TRBV28; d_gene: TRBD2; j_gene: TRBJ2-7; abundance: -
CDR3aa: CASGLVLERDSHIHEQFF; CDR3nt: TGTGCTAGTGGTTTGGTACTCGAAAGGGACAGTCACATCCATGAGCAGTTCTTC; v_gene: TRBV12-5; d_gene: TRBD1; j_gene: TRBJ2-1; abundance: -
CDR3aa: CASSRQVPSYEQYF; CDR3nt: TGTGCCAGCTCCAGACAGGTGCCCTCCTACGAGCAGTACTTC; v_gene: TRBV18; d_gene: -; j_gene: TRBJ2-7; abundance: few
CDR3aa: CAWGRDFGNEKLFF; CDR3nt: TGTGCCTGGGGCAGGGATTTCGGCAATGAAAAACTGTTTTTT; v_gene: TRBV30; d_gene: -; j_gene: TRBJ1-4; abundance: few
CDR3aa: CASSLAQGVRQPQHF; CDR3nt: TGTGCCAGCAGCTTAGCACAGGGAGTCCGGCAGCCCCAGCATTTT; v_gene: TRBV7-2; d_gene: -; j_gene: TRBJ1-5; abundance: -
CDR3aa: CSVEWGLNTEAFF; CDR3nt: TGCAGCGTTGAGTGGGGGTTGAACACTGAAGCTTTCTTT; v_gene: TRBV29-1; d_gene: -; j_gene: TRBJ1-1; abundance: -
CDR3aa: CASSPAGGTNTGELFF; CDR3nt: TGCGCCAGCAGCCCGGCAGGGGGCACGAACACCGGGGAGCTGTTTTTT; v_gene: TRBV5-1; d_gene: TRBD1; j_gene: TRBJ2-2; abundance: once
CDR3aa: CASWTPGLYGYTF; CDR3nt: TGTGCCAGCTGGACCCCAGGGCTCTATGGCTACACCTTC; v_gene: TRBV5-6; d_gene: -; j_gene: TRBJ1-2; abundance: -
CDR3aa: CASTEGRQNTEAFF; CDR3nt: TGTGCCAGCACGGAGGGCAGGCAGAACACTGAAGCTTTCTTT; v_gene: TRBV7-2; d_gene: -; j_gene: TRBJ1-1; abundance: -
CDR3aa: CASSISGSVSGELFF; CDR3nt: TGTGCCAGCAGCATTAGCGGGAGCGTCAGTGGGGAGCTGTTTTTT; v_gene: TRBV5-4; d_gene: TRBD2; j_gene: TRBJ2-2; abundance: -